One sample yielded the 14 T cell receptor beta chains listed below, sequenced in a study of blood T cell repertoires in COVID-19. Here immunoSEQ multiplex PCR was the method, and the copy in TCRdb shows in-frame clones only, minus some. The table includes over 300,000 clones, around four fifths detected once. Input material: peripheral blood. These TCRs come from a woman aged 45-60 years with acute or convalescent COVID-19.

This chain connects TRBV5-1 to TRBJ2-5; weak D call: TRBD2 (5 bases). Per the germline V gene, CDR1 is SGHRS and CDR2 is YFSETQ. The CDR3 runs 14 residues. V was cut by 3 bases and J by 4 bases, with 13 bases left in between. CDR3 in amino acids: CASSSGLVGETQYF. The CDR3 bases are TGCGCCAGCAGCTCGGGATTAGTAGGAGAGACCCAGTACTTC.

This chain connects TRBV6-1 to TRBJ1-3; 7 bases are a match to TRBD1. The CDR3 has 15 residues. V trimming: 2 bases; J trimming: 1 base; junction bases outside the gene matches: 2. CDR1 is MNHNS, CDR2 SASEGT, per germline. In nucleotides, the CDR3 is TGTGCCAGCAGTGAAAGCAGGGGGTCTGGAAACACCATATATTTT. Translating gives CASSESRGSGNTIYF.

The V gene is TRBV30, the J gene TRBJ2-7, with D possibly being TRBD1 (6 bases). The CDR3 totals 13 residues. Germline CDR1 and CDR2: GTSNPN and SVGIG (reference sequence). Trimming cost V 0 bases and J 6 bases, with 12 bases left between them. CDR3 region: CAWSVAGDGEQYF. The CDR3 DNA follows: TGTGCCTGGAGTGTAGCAGGGGACGGCGAGCAGTACTTC.

This clone came up once. The chain is built from TRBV5-1 and TRBJ1-1; the D is unclear. The V gene's germline CDR1 is SGHRS and CDR2 YFSETQ. The CDR3 contains 13 residues. V gave up 4 bases and J gave up 5 bases, with 12 bases separating them. The CDR3 sequence: CASSLIPGTEAFF. In DNA, the CDR3 is TGCGCCAGCAGCCTGATCCCCGGGACTGAAGCTTTCTTT.

The V call is TRBV15, the J call TRBJ1-5, with D maybe TRBD1 (6 bases). Between the trimmed V and J ends, which lost 1 base and 4 bases, there was a span of 8 bases. CDR1 is LNHNV and CDR2 is YYDKDF in the germline V gene (reference sequence). This CDR3 region has 14 residues. The CDR3 coding sequence is TGTGCCACCAGCAGAGCAGGGGATAATCAGCCCCAGCATTTT. Translating it yields CATSRAGDNQPQHF.

This sequence joins TRBV5-4 and TRBJ2-7; TRBD1 agrees at 10 bases. The J segment lost 6 bases and the V segment lost 4 bases, leaving 7 bases of the junction unmatched. Germline lookup yields CDR1 SGHNT and CDR2 YYREEE (reference sequence). The CDR3 covers 14 residues. The CDR3 protein is CASSTRQGAGEQYF. In DNA form, the CDR3 reads TGTGCCAGCAGCACTCGACAGGGGGCGGGCGAGCAGTACTTC.

This chain links TRBV24-1 with TRBJ2-7, with 7 bases aligning to TRBD1. The CDR3 contains 16 residues. J gave up 3 bases and V 4 bases, and 11 bases lay outside the gene matches. In germline, CDR1 is KGHDR, CDR2 SFDVKD. Here the CDR3 DNA reads TGTGCCACCAGTGACCCCGGGACAGCTAGCTGCTACGAGCAGTACGTC. Translated, it gives CATSDPGTASCYEQYV.

V gene TRBV4-2 combines with J gene TRBJ1-1; 7 nucleotides match TRBD1. Germline CDR1 LGHNA, CDR2 YNFKEQ. V gave up 0 bases and J gave up 8 bases; unmatched junction bases: 9. This CDR3 contains 15 residues. CDR3 coding DNA: TGTGCCAGCAGCCAAGATGAGGGGACAGACCCCGAAGCTTTCTTT. Protein: CASSQDEGTDPEAFF.

This chain links TRBV7-9 with TRBJ1-1; TRBD1 agrees at 8 bases. V trimming: 7 bases; J trimming: 1 base; junction bases outside the gene matches: 8. Germline V gene data show CDR1 as SEHNR and CDR2 as FQNEAQ (reference sequence). CDR3 length: 15 residues. The DNA of the CDR3 is TGTGCCAGCACTCCGGGAGGACAGGGGAACACTGAAGCTTTCTTT. Protein: CASTPGGQGNTEAFF.

The chain links TRBV7-2 to TRBJ2-5, with 10 bases aligning to TRBD2. CDR1 is SGHTA and CDR2 is FQGNSA in the germline V gene. CDR3 length: 16 residues. Losses at the gene ends were 1 base for V and 2 bases for J; bases not matched to a gene: 4. The DNA for the CDR3 is TGTGCCAGCAGCTTAGGTAGCGGGAGGACTCAAGAGACCCAGTACTTC. Its translation is CASSLGSGRTQETQYF.

This chain links TRBV18 with TRBJ1-2; a possible D gene is TRBD1 (5 bases). V lost 2 bases and J lost 0, with 13 bases in between. CDR1 and CDR2 (germline): KGHSH, LQKENI. The CDR3 runs to 16 residues. Here the CDR3 DNA reads TGTGCCAGCTCACCATGGACGGGACTGGCTAACTATGGCTACACCTTC. Translating it yields CASSPWTGLANYGYTF.

The V call is TRBV5-4, the J call TRBJ2-7, with D possibly being TRBD1 (5 bases). The germline CDR1 and CDR2 sequences are SGHNT and YYREEE (reference sequence). The CDR3 has 13 residues. V was trimmed by 4 bases and J by 4 bases, leaving 12 bases between them. The CDR3 region is CASSLGPGYEQYV. The CDR3 nucleotides read TGTGCCAGCAGCCTCGGCCCAGGGTACGAGCAGTACGTC.

The chain joins TRBV30 to TRBJ1-1; TRBD1 matches at 7 bases. CDR1 is GTSNPN and CDR2 is SVGIG in the germline V gene (reference sequence). This CDR3 comprises 15 residues. The ends lost 1 base at V and 5 bases at J; junction bases unmatched: 10. For the CDR3, the DNA is TGTGCCTGGAGTGCCGCCGAGGGGGCGAGGACTGAAGCTTTCTTT. Protein product: CAWSAAEGARTEAFF. The whole variable domain, remainder taken from reference TRBV30 and TRBJ1-1, is SQTIHQWPATLVQPVGSPLSLECTVEGTSNPNLYWYRQAAGRGLQLLFYSVGIGQISSEVPQNLSASRPQDRQFILSSKKLLLSDSGFYLCAWSAAEGARTEAFFGQGTRLTVV.

The chain is built from TRBV27 and TRBJ1-2, with 7 bases that match TRBD1. The CDR3 is 15 residues long. The germline V gene has CDR1 MNHEY and CDR2 SMNVEV (reference sequence). Losses at the gene ends were 9 bases for V and 4 bases for J; bases not matched to a gene: 14. The CDR3 loop is CARGHLTRGCYGYTF. CDR3 DNA: TGTGCCAGGGGGCACCTAACCAGGGGGTGCTATGGCTACACCTTC.